This T cell receptor beta chain emerged from a study of early T cells in non-severe SARS-CoV-2 infection. Study overall: Bulk RNA isolated from unsorted whole blood underwent sequencing; chains were not paired.

Per the germline V gene, CDR1 is LGHDT and CDR2 is YNNKEL (reference sequence). The length of the CDR3 is 16 residues. Trimming left V 0 bases short and J 3 bases short, with 11 bases between. Using its own MiXCR run on the 5' RACE reads, TCRdb lists one record per CDR3 protein. The repertoire holds 70,000 to 90,000 distinct CDR3 sequences, under 15% seen once, with 5.5% in the top ten. Sequencing input: whole blood. V and J are TRBV3-1 and TRBJ2-2, with D possibly being TRBD1 (6 bases). The receptor's source is an adult who was a healthcare worker with PCR-confirmed SARS-CoV-2 infection or an uninfected control (not recorded which). DNA of the CDR3: TGTGCCAGCAGCCAAGATTGGGGGCAAGACACCGGGGAGCTGTTTTTT. Translated, it gives CASSQDWGQDTGELFF.